The clone carrying this T cell receptor (beta chain) came up a few times. The antigen remains undetermined. Every diagnosis used clinical symptoms, serum thyroxine and TRAb, thyroid ultrasound and orbital computed tomography. Source material for PBMCs was more than 7.5 ml fresh peripheral blood. Amplified TCR beta CDR3 regions derived from RNA transcripts. First-round RT-PCR of the TCR CDR3 relied on the HTBI primer set. MiXCR, run by TCRdb on the multiplex PCR reads, gives a single entry per CDR3 protein. This table holds a few hundred thousand distinct CDR3 sequences, roughly an eighth found once. The germline V gene encodes CDR1 DFQATT and CDR2 SNEGSKA (reference sequence). V shed 3 bases and J shed 6 bases, with 3 bases lying between them. The CDR3 extends over 11 amino acids. The data belong to a study of T cells in Graves' hyperthyroidism and ophthalmopathy. The study's findings and limits: Among clonotypes expanded in thyroid above 0.001, most were also found in blood.

The rearrangement uses TRBV20-1 and TRBJ1-6; D not certain. The material sequenced was blood. This clonotype was obtained from a woman in her thirties or forties with Graves' ophthalmopathy. CDR3 bases: TGCAGTGCTAGCACTAATTCACCCCTCCACTTT. Residues: CSASTNSPLHF.